This record looks at one T cell receptor (beta chain) sequence and its context. Sequencing ends 3 residues short of the CDR3 end; the germline J gene provides the rest. This CDR3 has 16 residues. The sample comes from a study of T cell clonality in common variable immunodeficiency. Control and CVID samples contributed equal amounts of genomic DNA. Clones were read by immunoSEQ multiplex PCR, and TCRdb kept only the in-frame ones, dropping some. Listed for the sample are about 41,000 clones, none seen a single time. The source material was peripheral blood mononuclear cells. J is TRBJ2-2 and V is TRBV23-1; either TRBD1 or TRBD2 may supply D (5 bases each). TRBV23-1 falls under the ORF class, with uncertain function. This clonotype originated in a person between 18 and 70 years old in good health. The DNA read from the CDR3 is TGCGCCAGCAGTCCGAGGGGATGGACCTATAATTCACCG. Translated: CASSPRGWTYNSP. The CDR3 in full is CASSPRGWTYNSPLFF.